The clone carrying this T cell receptor (beta chain) was observed a few times. The germline gives CDR1 KGHDR, CDR2 SFDVKD. V gave up 7 bases and J gave up 0 bases, with 27 bases separating them. The CDR3 has 20 amino acids. In TCRdb, the RACE reads were re-called with MiXCR into one record per CDR3 protein. Here the sample spans about 180,000 distinct CDR3 sequences, around 30% being singletons. The time point denotes: pre-sensitization, week 0. Noted treatment: therapeutic diphenylcyclopropenone sensitization with weekly scalp DPC. The data derive from a study of human T cells and chemical hapten exposure.

The starting material was whole blood, obtained in connection with sensitization to the hapten diphenylcyclopropenone (DPC). The TCR was taken from a woman aged 25 to 39 with alopecia areata. Some clones in this sample may be carry-over from other donors' samples. The genes are TRBV24-1 and TRBJ2-1; tentatively, D is TRBD1 or TRBD2 (7 bases each). In nucleotides, the CDR3 is TGTGCCACCAGCCGGACAGGCCGATCTCCCCGCGGGGGCTCCTACAATGAGCAGTTCTTC. It encodes CATSRTGRSPRGGSYNEQFF.